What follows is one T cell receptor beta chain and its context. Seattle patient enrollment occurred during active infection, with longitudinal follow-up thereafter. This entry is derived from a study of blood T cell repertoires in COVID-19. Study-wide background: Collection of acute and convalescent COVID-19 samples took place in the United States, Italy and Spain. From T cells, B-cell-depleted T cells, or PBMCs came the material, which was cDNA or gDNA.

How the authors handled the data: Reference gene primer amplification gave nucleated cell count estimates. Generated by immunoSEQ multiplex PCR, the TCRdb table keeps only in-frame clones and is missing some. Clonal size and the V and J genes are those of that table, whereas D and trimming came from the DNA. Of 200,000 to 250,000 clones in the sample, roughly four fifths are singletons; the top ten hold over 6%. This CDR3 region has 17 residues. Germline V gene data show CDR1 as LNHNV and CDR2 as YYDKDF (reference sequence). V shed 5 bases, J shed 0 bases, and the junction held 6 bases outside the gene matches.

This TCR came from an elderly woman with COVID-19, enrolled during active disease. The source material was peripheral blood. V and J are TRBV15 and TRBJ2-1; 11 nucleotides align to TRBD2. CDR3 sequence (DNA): TGTGCCACCAGCCCCTCTAGCGGGAGGAGCTCCTACAATGAGCAGTTCTTC. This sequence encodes CATSPSSGRSSYNEQFF.